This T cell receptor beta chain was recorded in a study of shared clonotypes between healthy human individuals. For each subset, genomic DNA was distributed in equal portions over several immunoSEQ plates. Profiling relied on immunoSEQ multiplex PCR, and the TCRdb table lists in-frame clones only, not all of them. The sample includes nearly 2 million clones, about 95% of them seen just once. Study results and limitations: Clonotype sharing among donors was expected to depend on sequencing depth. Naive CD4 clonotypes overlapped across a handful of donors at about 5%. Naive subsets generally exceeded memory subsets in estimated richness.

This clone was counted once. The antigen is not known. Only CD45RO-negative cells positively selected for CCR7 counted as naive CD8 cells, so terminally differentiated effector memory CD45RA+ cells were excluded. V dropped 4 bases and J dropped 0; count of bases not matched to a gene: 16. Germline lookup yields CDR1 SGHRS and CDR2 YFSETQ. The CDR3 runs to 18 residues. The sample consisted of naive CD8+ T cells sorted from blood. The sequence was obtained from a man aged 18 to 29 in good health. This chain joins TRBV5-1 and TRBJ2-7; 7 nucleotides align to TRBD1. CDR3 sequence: CASSPNVNRGQLSYEQYF. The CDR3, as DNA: TGCGCCAGCAGCCCGAACGTAAACAGGGGCCAACTCTCCTACGAGCAGTACTTC.